The present entry profiles one TCR beta chain with its context. Its cognate antigen has yet to be identified. There are no base qualities to consult, and no much larger clone falls within one base. Each collaborating institution followed its own protocols to collect whole blood in K2EDTA tubes. Collaborator samples were shipped for TCRbeta analysis as frozen whole blood, isolated PBMCs, or DNA extracted from either sample type. Reading the germline V gene gives CDR1 MNHEY and CDR2 SVGAGI. V and J lose 2 bases and 3 bases, and a span of 10 bases separates them. The CDR3 sequence holds 14 residues, the cysteine and phenylalanine included. Here the CDR3 DNA is all that survives: 42 bases in frame from base 1. These data originate in a study of blood T cell repertoires in COVID-19 (TCRdb year 2020). Study-wide context: Collaborator samples came from the United States, Italy and Spain and covered acute and convalescent phases of COVID-19. The material from the prospective study consisted of cDNA or gDNA derived from T cells, B-cell-depleted T cells, or PBMCs. Subjects who had been exposed to COVID-19, were actively infected with it, or had recovered from it provided the deeply sampled blood TCRbeta repertoires that made up the dataset. The repertoires were made available in a free public database intended to serve as a resource for research on the immune response to SARS-CoV-2. Samples came from the ongoing ImmuneRACE study (first 160 participants) plus 1,254 subjects from 6 global collaborators. Sample metadata almost always included a de-identified subject ID, COVID-19 status, age in years and sex. Where available, HLA class I and class II types were taken from metadata supplied by the sample provider and were not determined by assay-based typing. The research as a whole found: The quantity of clinical and demographic metadata differed by source and by participant and was supplied without curation.

TCRbeta CDR3 regions were amplified from genomic DNA by means of the immunoSEQ Assay, a bias-controlled multiplex PCR. In the original analysis: Nucleated cell counts per sample were estimated from amplification of reference gene primers within the assay. To quantify the absolute abundance of each unique TCRbeta CDR3 rearrangement, sequence reads were collapsed and filtered. For each sample, productive Simpson clonality was calculated as the square root of Simpson's diversity index over productive rearrangements. In TCRdb, the immuneACCESS table is reduced to in-frame sequences with V and J assigned. These tables do not hold every clone; where another copy was compared, an unresolved V gene accounts for under half, and the others remain unexplained. V and J calls and clone size are copied from that table; D and trimming were computed from the DNA. The sample profile shows roughly 200,000 clones; about 78% of them were found once. The leading ten clones occupy roughly 9.4% of the sample.

Sequenced material: peripheral blood. This clonotype originated in a woman in her forties or fifties with active or convalescent COVID-19. This receptor chain uses TRBV6-5 and TRBJ1-1, with a tentative D gene TRBD1 over 5 matching bases. In nucleotides, the sequence is TGTGCCAGCAGTTACCGCGGGGCATACACTGAAGCTTTCTTT. The resulting protein is CASSYRGAYTEAFF.